This TCR beta chain comes out of a study of cytomegalovirus exposure and HLA in healthy donors. Germline lookup yields CDR1 MGHRA and CDR2 YSYEKL. This CDR3 is built from 14 residues. Trimming removed 6 bases from V and 6 bases from J, with 18 bases in between. Only in-frame clones appear in the TCRdb table, and some are missing; sequencing was by immunoSEQ multiplex PCR. Of 200,000 or so clones in the sample, around 78% are singletons; the top ten hold 4.5% to 7%. Whole-study results and caveats: Diagnosis of cytomegalovirus status made by the classifier reportedly showed high specificity and sensitivity.

This clone was observed a handful of times. As yet, its antigen is unknown. The chain has TRBV4-1 and TRBJ2-7, with a weak D call TRBD2 (5 bases). Source material: PBMCs. This clonotype was sampled from a woman younger than 30 in good health and CMV-seronegative. The CDR3 bases are TGCGCCAGCAGTCAGAGGGAGAAAGACCGCGAGCAGTACTTC. Protein: CASSQREKDREQYF.